Listed below are T cell receptor beta chains from one sample, sequenced in a study of tumor and adjacent non-tumor tissue in lung cancer. TCRdb passed the multiplex PCR reads through MiXCR, listing each CDR3 protein once. This table has 60,000 to 85,000 distinct CDR3 sequences, around 78% appearing once. Sequencing was done on a sample of lung tumor tissue. The receptors here all came from a man aged 55 to 70 with non-small cell lung cancer. The CDR3 runs from the conserved cysteine through the conserved F or W. A D gene is named only where the DNA matches it firmly. Expanded clones are given a class, and other clones once, few, many or no size at all.

d_call: TRBD1; clone_size: .; j_call: TRBJ2-2; v_call: TRBV20-1; cdr3_nt: TGCAGTACTACACGAGGACAGGAACTAAGAGAGGAGCTGTTTTTT; cdr3_aa: CSTTRGQELREELFF
d_call: .; clone_size: few; j_call: TRBJ2-2; v_call: TRBV6-4; cdr3_nt: TGTGCCAGCAGTGAGGACAACACCGGGGAGCTGTTTTTT; cdr3_aa: CASSEDNTGELFF
d_call: TRBD1; clone_size: .; j_call: TRBJ2-7; v_call: TRBV29-1; cdr3_nt: TGCAGCGCAACAGGGGCTAACTCCTACAAGCATTACTTC; cdr3_aa: CSATGANSYKHYF
d_call: .; clone_size: .; j_call: TRBJ2-3; v_call: TRBV28; cdr3_nt: TGTGTCAGCAAGGCTGGGGGGAATACAGATACGCAGTATTTT; cdr3_aa: CVSKAGGNTDTQYF
d_call: TRBD2; clone_size: .; j_call: TRBJ2-3; v_call: TRBV12-3/TRBV12-4; cdr3_nt: TGTGCCAACAGCCGATACCTAGCGGGAGGAACAGATACGCAGTATTTT; cdr3_aa: CANSRYLAGGTDTQYF
d_call: .; clone_size: many; j_call: TRBJ2-4; v_call: TRBV28; cdr3_nt: TGTGCCAGCAGTCTATACGGTGACAATCTTCACTTC; cdr3_aa: CASSLYGDNLHF
d_call: TRBD2; clone_size: .; j_call: TRBJ2-2; v_call: TRBV20-1; cdr3_nt: TGCAATACTACTTTAGCGGGAGGGCCGGAGACCAGGGAGCTGTTTTTT; cdr3_aa: CNTTLAGGPETRELFF
d_call: .; clone_size: .; j_call: TRBJ2-2; v_call: TRBV10-3; cdr3_nt: TGTGCCATCAGTGGGTCGGGCAGGCTAACCACCGGGGAACTGTTTTTT; cdr3_aa: CAISGSGRLTTGELFF
d_call: .; clone_size: .; j_call: TRBJ1-5; v_call: TRBV20-1; cdr3_nt: TGCAGTGCTGAGCAATCTAGCAATCAGCACCAGCATTTT; cdr3_aa: CSAEQSSNQHQHF
d_call: TRBD2; clone_size: .; j_call: TRBJ2-3; v_call: TRBV6-1; cdr3_nt: TGTACCAGCAGTGTTTCTAGCGGGAATCCTTCAGATACACAGTATTTT; cdr3_aa: CTSSVSSGNPSDTQYF
d_call: TRBD1; clone_size: .; j_call: TRBJ2-7; v_call: TRBV6-6; cdr3_nt: TGTGCCAGCGGTCAGGGGGCCGAGCAGTGCTTC; cdr3_aa: CASGQGAEQCF
d_call: .; clone_size: .; j_call: TRBJ1-1; v_call: TRBV5-4; cdr3_nt: TGTGGCAGCAGCTGGGGACTGGGGAACACTGAAGCTTTCTTT; cdr3_aa: CGSSWGLGNTEAFF
d_call: TRBD1; clone_size: few; j_call: TRBJ2-1; v_call: TRBV28; cdr3_nt: TGTGCCAGCAGTTTAATCCAGGGGGCCCCAACCAGCTCCTACAATGAGCAGTTCTTC; cdr3_aa: CASSLIQGAPTSSYNEQFF
d_call: .; clone_size: .; j_call: TRBJ2-7; v_call: TRBV28; cdr3_nt: TGTGCCAGCAGGCACCTTACAGCCGTCTACGATCAATACTTC; cdr3_aa: CASRHLTAVYDQYF
d_call: TRBD2; clone_size: once; j_call: TRBJ2-1; v_call: TRBV29-1; cdr3_nt: TGCAGCGCAGATTTTAGCGGGACGGTAGCAAATGAGCCGTTCTTC; cdr3_aa: CSADFSGTVANEPFF